These 31 T cell receptor beta chains were sequenced from one sample in a study of shared clonotypes between healthy human individuals. Profiled with immunoSEQ multiplex PCR; TCRdb holds only in-frame clones, not every one. The table includes some 2,100,000 clones, approximately 96% detected once. The sequenced material came from naive CD4+ T cells sorted from blood. As for subset: CD45RA+ positively selected. The receptors here all came from a man aged 18 to 29 in good health.

The CDR3 sequence is CASSSRVETANTGELFF. Here the CDR3 DNA reads TGTGCCAGCAGCTCAAGGGTCGAGACAGCGAACACCGGGGAGCTGTTTTTT. This chain uses TRBV9 with TRBJ2-2; a possible D gene is TRBD1 (5 bases). V gave up 4 bases and J gave up 0 bases, with 16 bases separating them. The CDR3 length is 17 residues. The germline gives CDR1 SGDLS, CDR2 YYNGEE.

The gene calls are TRBV6-6 and TRBJ2-7, with 14 positions matching TRBD2. Germline CDR1 MNHNY, CDR2 SVGAGI (reference sequence). The CDR3 length is 16 residues. J gave up 2 bases and V 6 bases, and 6 bases lay outside the gene matches. This CDR3 is CASSSKGLAGAYEQYF. The CDR3 region has the DNA TGTGCCAGCAGCAGTAAGGGACTAGCGGGAGCCTACGAGCAGTACTTC.

Comment on this clone: The sample holds other DNA sequences that translate to the same CDR3. This rearrangement joins TRBV2 to TRBJ2-3; a possible D gene is TRBD1 (5 bases). CDR1 and CDR2 (germline): SNHLY, FYNNEI. This CDR3 comprises 14 residues. Trimming removed 1 base at V and 3 bases at J, with 8 bases between. DNA of the CDR3: TGTGCCAGCAGTGAAGGTCAGGGAACAGATACGCAGTATTTT. Translating it yields CASSEGQGTDTQYF.

The CDR3 sequence is CASSPSIRQEQYF. As DNA, the CDR3 is TGCGCCAGCAGTCCCAGTATTAGACAGGAGCAGTACTTC. The genes are TRBV10-1 and TRBJ2-7, with D possibly matching TRBD1 (5 bases). This CDR3 is 13 amino acids long. Trimming took off 5 bases at V and 7 bases at J, with 15 bases between the two ends. CDR1 and CDR2 (germline): WNHNN, SYGVQD (reference sequence).

Only one count was recorded for this clone. This same CDR3 is encoded by further DNA sequences in the sample. This chain connects TRBV6-6 to TRBJ2-7; TRBD1 or TRBD2 may be the D gene (5 bases each). This CDR3 is 14 amino acids long. V was clipped by 4 bases and J by 0 bases, with 10 bases between them. Germline lookup yields CDR1 MNHNY and CDR2 SVGAGI (reference sequence). Here the CDR3 DNA reads TGTGCCAGCAGTTTAGGGACCGGCTCCTACGAGCAGTACTTC. It codes for CASSLGTGSYEQYF.

The count of this clone is one. The chain couples TRBV5-1 to TRBJ2-7; possible D gene TRBD2, 6 bases. The CDR3 is 15 residues long. Germline CDR1 and CDR2: SGHRS and YFSETQ. The germline V and J ends were trimmed by 3 bases and 0 bases, with 13 bases remaining between them. The CDR3 region is CASSWGVQSSYEQYF. The CDR3, as DNA: TGCGCCAGCAGCTGGGGGGTCCAGAGCTCCTACGAGCAGTACTTC.

The CDR3, as DNA: TGTGCCAGCAGCTACCAGGGGCAGAATTCACCCCTCCACTTT. Protein: CASSYQGQNSPLHF. This chain connects TRBV11-3 to TRBJ1-6; maybe TRBD1 (6 bases). Germline CDR1 and CDR2: SGHNT and YENEEA. V shed 4 bases and J shed 7 bases, with 11 bases lying between them. The CDR3 loop spans 14 amino acids.

Points on this clone: Other DNA sequences within the sample encode an identical CDR3. The chain combines TRBV20-1 with TRBJ1-1; D call uncertain. Trimming removed 3 bases at V and 2 bases at J, with 4 bases between. The CDR3 consists of 11 residues. Germline V gene lookup returns CDR1 DFQATT and CDR2 SNEGSKA (reference sequence). This CDR3 reads CSASLNTEAFF. CDR3 coding DNA: TGCAGTGCTAGTCTTAACACTGAAGCTTTCTTT.

As DNA, the CDR3 is TGTGCCAGCCACATAGCAGATACGCAGTATTTT. Its translation is CASHIADTQYF. This chain links TRBV5-8 with TRBJ2-3; the D is unclear. The V gene lost 7 bases and the J gene lost 4 bases, with 7 bases spanning the gap. Per germline, CDR1 SGHTS and CDR2 YDEGEE. The length of the CDR3 is 11 residues.

This clone was counted a single time. The junction departs from germline at one end; a sequencing error may be responsible. The V call is TRBV18, the J call TRBJ1-4; D is ambiguous. Germline CDR1 and CDR2: KGHSH and LQKENI. The CDR3 contains 12 residues. CDR3 in DNA: TGTGCCAGCTCACTGGACCCTGAAGAACTGTTTTTT. It yields the protein CASSLDPEELFF. Together with reference TRBV18 and TRBJ1-4, the CDR3 gives the full variable domain: NAGVMQNPRHLVRRRGQEARLRCSPMKGHSHVYWYRQLPEEGLKFMVYLQKENIIDESGMPKERFSAEFPKEGPSILRIQQVVRGDSAAYFCASSLDPEELFFGSGTQLSVL.

The genes are TRBV4-2 and TRBJ1-3, with D possibly TRBD1 on 5 matching bases. CDR1 is LGHNA and CDR2 is YNFKEQ in the germline V gene. Deletions cut 0 bases from V and 3 bases from J, with 18 bases between. This CDR3 comprises 18 residues. The DNA for the CDR3 is TGTGCCAGCAGCCAAGATCTAGCTAAGACAGTGGTTGGAAACACCATATATTTT. Translated, it gives CASSQDLAKTVVGNTIYF.

The rearrangement joins TRBV18 to TRBJ2-5; D is possibly TRBD2 (6 bases). From germline, CDR1 is KGHSH and CDR2 LQKENI. Trimming took off 2 bases at V and 1 base at J, with 8 bases between the two ends. The CDR3 runs 14 residues. In DNA form, the CDR3 reads TGTGCCAGCTCACCAGGAGGGGTCCAAGAGACCCAGTACTTC. This translates into CASSPGGVQETQYF.

The chain uses TRBV7-8 and TRBJ1-5; possible D gene TRBD1, 6 bases. Germline lookup yields CDR1 SGHVS and CDR2 FQNEAQ. Trimming shortened V by 3 bases and J by 6 bases, and 15 bases separated the two germline ends. The CDR3 length is 15 residues. CDR3 coding DNA: TGTGCCAGCAGCTTGGGCCAGGGGAGAACTCAGCCCCAGCATTTT. Translating gives CASSLGQGRTQPQHF. Full variable domain (outside the CDR3, taken from reference TRBV7-8 and TRBJ1-5): GAGVSQSPRYKVAKRGQDVALRCDPISGHVSLFWYQQALGQGPEFLTYFQNEAQLDKSGLPSDRFFAERPEGSVSTLKIQRTQQEDSAVYLCASSLGQGRTQPQHFGDGTRLSIL.

The V gene is TRBV18, the J gene TRBJ1-1; perhaps TRBD1 as D (5 bases). V lost 3 bases, J lost 4 bases, and 18 bases lay in between. This CDR3 contains 16 residues. Germline V lookup: CDR1 KGHSH, CDR2 LQKENI. The CDR3 region has the DNA TGTGCCAGCTCACCTTTGGGCGATCAGGGAGGCACTGAAGCTTTCTTT. Residues: CASSPLGDQGGTEAFF.

V is TRBV19 and J is TRBJ1-4; D is uncertain. This CDR3 has 15 residues. From germline, CDR1 is LNHDA and CDR2 SQIVND (reference sequence). Between the trimmed V and J ends, which lost 3 bases and 0 bases, there was a span of 8 bases. The CDR3 DNA reads TGTGCCAGTAGTATGTTAAGCTCAACTAATGAAAAACTGTTTTTT. Protein sequence: CASSMLSSTNEKLFF.

V gene TRBV27 combines with J gene TRBJ1-3; D is uncertain. Germline CDR1 reads MNHEY; CDR2 reads SMNVEV (reference sequence). V shed 1 base and J shed 4 bases, with 11 bases lying between them. The CDR3 is 15 amino acids. Here the CDR3 reads CASSLLWGGGNTIYF. DNA for the CDR3: TGTGCCAGCAGTTTATTGTGGGGAGGCGGAAACACCATATATTTT.

The V gene is TRBV14, the J gene TRBJ2-1, with D perhaps matching TRBD2 (5 bases). The V end lost 4 bases, the J end lost 3 bases, and 16 bases lay between the germline ends. In germline, CDR1 is SGHDN, CDR2 FVKESK. This CDR3 is built from 16 residues. This chain's CDR3 is CASSPQGLNGYNEQFF. The CDR3 region has the DNA TGTGCCAGCAGCCCCCAAGGACTCAATGGCTACAATGAGCAGTTCTTC.

The chain couples TRBV5-1 to TRBJ1-1, with 11 bases lining up with TRBD1. CDR1 is SGHRS, CDR2 YFSETQ, per germline. With 4 bases clipped from V and 3 bases from J, the junction kept 8 bases outside the gene matches. The CDR3 has 16 amino acids. The CDR3 reads CASSVDRGRRDTEAFF. DNA of the CDR3: TGCGCCAGCAGCGTGGACAGGGGGCGCAGGGACACTGAAGCTTTCTTT.

This chain uses TRBV7-2 with TRBJ2-7; D may be TRBD1 (5 bases). V was pared by 1 base and J by 0 bases, with 10 bases between. Germline V CDR1 and CDR2: SGHTA, FQGNSA. CDR3 length: 15 residues. The CDR3 region is CASSLGWGASYEQYF. The CDR3 DNA reads TGTGCCAGCAGCTTAGGTTGGGGCGCCTCCTACGAGCAGTACTTC.

This clone was counted a single time. This chain uses TRBV10-2 with TRBJ2-3; 8 positions agree with TRBD2. The germline CDR1 and CDR2 sequences are WSHSY and SAAADI. The CDR3 totals 16 residues. Trimming took 6 bases from V and 6 from J; bases not matched to a gene: 14. The CDR3 DNA follows: TGCGCCAGCAGCGCTGACTTGCGGGGGGCCTCGGATACGCAGTATTTT. It encodes CASSADLRGASDTQYF.

The chain is built from TRBV6-6 and TRBJ2-7; 8 nucleotides line up with TRBD2. V shed 7 bases, J shed 5 bases, and the junction held 13 bases outside the gene matches. The CDR3 runs 15 residues. Germline lookup yields CDR1 MNHNY and CDR2 SVGAGI (reference sequence). The CDR3: CASKASGSVRDEQYF. CDR3 DNA: TGTGCCAGCAAGGCCAGCGGGAGTGTCAGGGACGAGCAGTACTTC.

The V and J genes are TRBV2 and TRBJ2-6; maybe TRBD2 (8 bases). CDR1 and CDR2 from the germline V gene are SNHLY and FYNNEI. The V gene lost 4 bases and the J gene lost 0 bases, with 16 bases spanning the gap. The CDR3 covers 18 residues. In DNA form, the CDR3 reads TGTGCCAGCAGTGGAATACAGGGGACTAGCTCTGGGGCCAACGTCCTGACTTTC. Encoded protein: CASSGIQGTSSGANVLTF.

The V and J genes are TRBV2 and TRBJ2-2; possibly TRBD2 for D (6 bases). Per the germline V gene, CDR1 is SNHLY and CDR2 is FYNNEI. This CDR3 is 17 amino acids long. Trimming left V 8 bases short and J 1 base short, with 20 bases between. The CDR3 protein is CASRKGPGTLNTGELFF. The CDR3 DNA reads TGTGCCAGCCGCAAGGGGCCCGGGACTTTGAACACCGGGGAGCTGTTTTTT.

The chain employs TRBV6-6 and TRBJ2-5; 8 bases are shared with TRBD1. Germline trimming cut 7 bases from V and 2 bases from J; bases unmatched to any gene: 6. The CDR3 spans 14 residues. Germline lookup yields CDR1 MNHNY and CDR2 SVGAGI (reference sequence). The CDR3 region has the DNA TGTGCCAGCATTTTAGGGACAGGTCAAGAGACCCAGTACTTC. It encodes CASILGTGQETQYF.

This clone has just one count. The chain recombines TRBV9 with TRBJ2-7; D is unclear. V was shortened by 4 bases and J by 4 bases, with 15 bases between the two germline ends. This CDR3 contains 14 residues. Germline CDR1 reads SGDLS; CDR2 reads YYNGEE. DNA of the CDR3: TGTGCCAGCAGCCCAGAGGCCTGGATATACGAGCAGTACTTC. Translated, it gives CASSPEAWIYEQYF.

This chain uses TRBV7-9 with TRBJ2-1; 9 positions match TRBD1. The CDR3 totals 15 residues. V shed 9 bases, J shed 8 bases, and the junction held 14 bases outside the gene matches. The germline V gene has CDR1 SEHNR and CDR2 FQNEAQ (reference sequence). Here the CDR3 DNA reads TGTGCCAGTCTACCCGGGACAGGGATATTGTATGAGCAGTTCTTC. Its protein is CASLPGTGILYEQFF.

The rearrangement uses TRBV7-8 and TRBJ2-7, with TRBD1 identical over 7 bases. V was clipped by 5 bases and J by 2 bases; unmatched bases: 18. Germline V lookup: CDR1 SGHVS, CDR2 FQNEAQ. The length of the CDR3 is 18 residues. The CDR3 loop is CASSQPRTGLRRTYEQYF. The CDR3 DNA reads as TGTGCCAGCAGCCAACCTCGGACAGGCCTTCGGCGGACCTACGAGCAGTACTTC.

This clone appeared a single time. J is TRBJ1-1 and V is TRBV30, with a tentative D call TRBD1 (6 bases). Germline-derived CDR1 and CDR2 are GTSNPN and SVGIG (reference sequence). This CDR3 has 13 amino acids. Trimming shortened V by 5 bases and J by 0 bases, and 10 bases separated the two germline ends. This CDR3 is CAWDGQLNTEAFF. The CDR3 nucleotides read TGTGCCTGGGATGGACAGTTGAACACTGAAGCTTTCTTT.

About this clone itself: Other nucleotide sequences from this sample produce the same CDR3. The V and J genes are TRBV2 and TRBJ1-5; D remains ambiguous. This CDR3 spans 14 amino acids. CDR1 is SNHLY, CDR2 FYNNEI, per germline. Trimming removed 2 bases at V and 1 base at J, with 6 bases between. CDR3 protein: CASSERQSNQPQHF. As DNA, the CDR3 is TGTGCCAGCAGTGAAAGGCAGAGCAATCAGCCCCAGCATTTT.

Here the CDR3 reads CASSEIWIRGAYGYTF. For the CDR3, the DNA is TGTGCCAGCAGTGAAATATGGATCAGGGGGGCCTATGGCTACACCTTC. The chain carries TRBV6-1 and TRBJ1-2; 7 bases fit TRBD1. This CDR3 is built from 16 residues. Germline assignment: CDR1 MNHNS and CDR2 SASEGT. After removal of 2 bases from V and 4 bases from J, the junction contained 10 bases not matched to a gene.

This chain joins TRBV5-1 and TRBJ2-7; D is ambiguous. The V end was cut by 3 bases, the J end by 1 base, with 11 bases between. CDR3 length: 14 residues. Germline V gives CDR1 SGHRS, CDR2 YFSETQ. The CDR3 DNA follows: TGCGCCAGCAGCTCGACCGGGCCTTCCTACGAGCAGTACTTC. This codes for CASSSTGPSYEQYF.